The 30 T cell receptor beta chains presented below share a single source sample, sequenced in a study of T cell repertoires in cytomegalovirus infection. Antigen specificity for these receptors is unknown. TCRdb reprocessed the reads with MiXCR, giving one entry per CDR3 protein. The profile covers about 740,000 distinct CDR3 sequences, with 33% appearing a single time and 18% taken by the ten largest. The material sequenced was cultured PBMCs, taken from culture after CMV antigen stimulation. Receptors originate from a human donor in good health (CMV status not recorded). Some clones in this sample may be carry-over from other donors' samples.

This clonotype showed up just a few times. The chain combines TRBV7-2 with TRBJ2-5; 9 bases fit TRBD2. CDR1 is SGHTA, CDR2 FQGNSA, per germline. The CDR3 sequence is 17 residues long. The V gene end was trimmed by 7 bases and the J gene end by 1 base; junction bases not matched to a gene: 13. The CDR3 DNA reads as TGTGCCAGCAAAAAAGGGGGGGCTAGCGGGACCCAAGAGACCCAGTACTTC. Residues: CASKKGGASGTQETQYF.

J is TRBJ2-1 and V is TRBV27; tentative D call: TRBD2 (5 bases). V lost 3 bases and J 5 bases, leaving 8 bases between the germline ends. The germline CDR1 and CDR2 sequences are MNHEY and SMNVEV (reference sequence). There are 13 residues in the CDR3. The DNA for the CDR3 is TGTGCCAGCAGTTTTGGACTCCACAATGAGCAGTTCTTC. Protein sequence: CASSFGLHNEQFF.

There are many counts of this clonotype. The CDR3 region is CASRGAPSTGAGKNIQYF. CDR3 in DNA: TGTGCCAGCAGGGGGGCCCCATCGACTGGGGCAGGCAAAAACATTCAGTACTTC. The chain is built from TRBV7-9 and TRBJ2-4; maybe TRBD1 (6 bases). V lost 6 bases, J lost 3 bases, and 24 bases lay in between. The germline V gene has CDR1 SEHNR and CDR2 FQNEAQ (reference sequence). The CDR3 has 18 amino acids.

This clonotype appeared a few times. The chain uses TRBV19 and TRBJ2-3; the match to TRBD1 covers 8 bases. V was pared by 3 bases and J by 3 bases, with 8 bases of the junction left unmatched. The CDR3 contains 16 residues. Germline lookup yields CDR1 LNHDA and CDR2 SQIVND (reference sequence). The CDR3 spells CASSMAADRVTDTQYF. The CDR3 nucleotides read TGTGCCAGTAGTATGGCGGCGGACAGGGTAACAGATACGCAGTATTTT.

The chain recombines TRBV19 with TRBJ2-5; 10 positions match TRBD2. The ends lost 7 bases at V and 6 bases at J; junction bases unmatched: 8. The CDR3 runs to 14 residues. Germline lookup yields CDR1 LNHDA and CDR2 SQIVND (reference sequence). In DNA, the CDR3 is TGTGCCAGTAACAGCGGGAGGGCCGTAAAGACCCAGTACTTC. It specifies CASNSGRAVKTQYF.

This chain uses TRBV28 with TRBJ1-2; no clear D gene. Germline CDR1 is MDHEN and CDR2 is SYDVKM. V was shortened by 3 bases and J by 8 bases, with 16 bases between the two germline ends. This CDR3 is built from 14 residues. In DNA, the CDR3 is TGTGCCAGCAGTTTCTCCGAGGGAGGTCTAGGCTACACCTTC. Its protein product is CASSFSEGGLGYTF.

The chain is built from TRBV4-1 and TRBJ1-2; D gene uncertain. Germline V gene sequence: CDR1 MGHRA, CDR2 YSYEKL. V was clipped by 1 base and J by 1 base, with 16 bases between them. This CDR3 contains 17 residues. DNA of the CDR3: TGCGCCAGCAGCCAAGGACTTCGACCCACCTTTAACTATGGCTACACCTTC. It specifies CASSQGLRPTFNYGYTF.

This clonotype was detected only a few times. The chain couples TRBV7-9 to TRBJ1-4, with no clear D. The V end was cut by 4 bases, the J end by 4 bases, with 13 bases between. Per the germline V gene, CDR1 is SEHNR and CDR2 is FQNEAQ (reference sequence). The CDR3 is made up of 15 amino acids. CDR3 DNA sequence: TGTGCCAGCAGCTCCAACATTCCGGGTAATGAAAAACTGTTTTTT. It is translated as CASSSNIPGNEKLFF.

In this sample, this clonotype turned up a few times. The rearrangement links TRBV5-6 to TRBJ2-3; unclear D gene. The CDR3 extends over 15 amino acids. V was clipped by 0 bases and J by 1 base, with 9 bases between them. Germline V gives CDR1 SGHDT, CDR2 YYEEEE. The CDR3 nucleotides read TGTGCCAGCAGCTTGGGCCCAAGACGCACAGATACGCAGTATTTT. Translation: CASSLGPRRTDTQYF.

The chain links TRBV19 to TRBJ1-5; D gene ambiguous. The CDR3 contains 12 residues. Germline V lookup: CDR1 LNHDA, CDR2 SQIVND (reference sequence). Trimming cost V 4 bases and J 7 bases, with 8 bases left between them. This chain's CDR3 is CASSTVGQPQHF. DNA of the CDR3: TGTGCCAGTAGTACCGTAGGACAGCCCCAGCATTTT.

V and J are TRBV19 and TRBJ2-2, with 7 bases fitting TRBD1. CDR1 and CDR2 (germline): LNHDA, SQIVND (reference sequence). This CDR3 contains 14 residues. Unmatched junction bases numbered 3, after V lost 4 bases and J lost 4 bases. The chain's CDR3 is CASSTGQFTGELFF. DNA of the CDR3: TGTGCCAGTAGTACGGGACAGTTCACCGGGGAGCTGTTTTTT. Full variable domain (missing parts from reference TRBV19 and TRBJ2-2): DGGITQSPKYLFRKEGQNVTLSCEQNLNHDAMYWYRQDPGQGLRLIYYSQIVNDFQKGDIAEGYSVSREKKESFPLTVTSAQKNPTAFYLCASSTGQFTGELFFGEGSRLTVL.

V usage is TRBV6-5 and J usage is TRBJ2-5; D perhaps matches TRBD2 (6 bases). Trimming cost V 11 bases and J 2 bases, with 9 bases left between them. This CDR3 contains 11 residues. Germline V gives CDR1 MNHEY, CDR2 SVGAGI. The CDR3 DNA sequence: TGTGCCGGGGCGGGGCAAGAGACCCAGTACTTC. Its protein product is CAGAGQETQYF.

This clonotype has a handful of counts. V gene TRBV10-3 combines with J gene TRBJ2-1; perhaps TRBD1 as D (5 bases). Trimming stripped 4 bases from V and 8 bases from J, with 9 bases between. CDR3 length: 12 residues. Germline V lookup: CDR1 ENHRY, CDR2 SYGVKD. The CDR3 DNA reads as TGTGCCATCAGTGCGCCCAGGGATGAGCAGTTCTTC. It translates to CAISAPRDEQFF.

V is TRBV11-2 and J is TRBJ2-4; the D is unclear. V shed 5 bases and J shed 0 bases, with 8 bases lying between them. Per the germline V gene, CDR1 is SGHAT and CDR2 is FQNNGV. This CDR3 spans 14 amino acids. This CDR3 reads CASSDAGAKNIQYF. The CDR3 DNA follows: TGTGCCAGCAGCGACGCCGGAGCCAAAAACATTCAGTACTTC.

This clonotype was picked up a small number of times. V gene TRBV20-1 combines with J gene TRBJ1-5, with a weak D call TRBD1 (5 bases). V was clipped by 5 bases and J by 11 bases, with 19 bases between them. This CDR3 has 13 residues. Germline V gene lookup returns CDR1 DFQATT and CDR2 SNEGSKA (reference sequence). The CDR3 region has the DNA TGCAGTGCTTCAGACAGTCTCCTCATGGCCCAGCATTTT. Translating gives CSASDSLLMAQHF.

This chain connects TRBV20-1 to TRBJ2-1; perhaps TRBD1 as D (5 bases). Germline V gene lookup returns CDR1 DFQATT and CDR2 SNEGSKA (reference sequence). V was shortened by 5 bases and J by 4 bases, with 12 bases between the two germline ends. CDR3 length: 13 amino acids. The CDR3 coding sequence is TGCAGTGCTGGGCGCGGACAATACAATGAGCAGTTCTTC. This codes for CSAGRGQYNEQFF.

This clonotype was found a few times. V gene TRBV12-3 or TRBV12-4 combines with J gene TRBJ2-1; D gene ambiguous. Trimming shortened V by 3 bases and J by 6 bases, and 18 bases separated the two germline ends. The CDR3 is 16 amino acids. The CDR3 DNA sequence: TGTGCCAGCAGTTTCGTCCTTATTCCCTTGGCCAATGAGCAGTTCTTC. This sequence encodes CASSFVLIPLANEQFF.

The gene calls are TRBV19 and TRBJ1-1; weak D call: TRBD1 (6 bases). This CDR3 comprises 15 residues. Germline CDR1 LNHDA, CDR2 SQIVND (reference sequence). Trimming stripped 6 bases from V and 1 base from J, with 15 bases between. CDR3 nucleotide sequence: TGTGCCAGTAGCCAGGGGATGTGGGCGAACACTGAAGCTTTCTTT. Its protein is CASSQGMWANTEAFF.

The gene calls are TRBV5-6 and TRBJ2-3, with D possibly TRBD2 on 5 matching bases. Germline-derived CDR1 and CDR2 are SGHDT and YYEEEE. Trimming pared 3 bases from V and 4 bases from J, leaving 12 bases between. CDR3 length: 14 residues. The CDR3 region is CASSSGPGADTQYF. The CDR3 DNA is TGTGCCAGCAGCTCGGGTCCCGGGGCAGATACGCAGTATTTT.

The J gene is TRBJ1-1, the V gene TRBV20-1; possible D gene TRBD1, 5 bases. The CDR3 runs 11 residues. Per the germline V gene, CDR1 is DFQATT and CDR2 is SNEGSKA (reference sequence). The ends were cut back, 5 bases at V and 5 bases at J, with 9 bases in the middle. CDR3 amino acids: CSAFQGTEAFF. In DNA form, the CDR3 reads TGCAGTGCTTTTCAGGGAACTGAAGCTTTCTTT.

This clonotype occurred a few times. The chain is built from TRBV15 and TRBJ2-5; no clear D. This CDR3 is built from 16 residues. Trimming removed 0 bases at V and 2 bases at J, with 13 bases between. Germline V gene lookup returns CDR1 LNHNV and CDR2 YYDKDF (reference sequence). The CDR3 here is CATSRDPAQTQETQYF. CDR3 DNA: TGTGCCACCAGCAGAGATCCGGCTCAAACTCAAGAGACCCAGTACTTC.

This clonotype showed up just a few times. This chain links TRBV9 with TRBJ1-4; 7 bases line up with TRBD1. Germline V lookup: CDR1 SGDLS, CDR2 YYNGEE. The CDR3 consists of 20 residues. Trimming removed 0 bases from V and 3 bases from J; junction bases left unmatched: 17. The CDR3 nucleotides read TGTGCCAGCAGCGTAGAATCCGCGGGGAGGGGGCTGTCAGCTAATGAAAAACTGTTTTTT. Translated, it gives CASSVESAGRGLSANEKLFF.

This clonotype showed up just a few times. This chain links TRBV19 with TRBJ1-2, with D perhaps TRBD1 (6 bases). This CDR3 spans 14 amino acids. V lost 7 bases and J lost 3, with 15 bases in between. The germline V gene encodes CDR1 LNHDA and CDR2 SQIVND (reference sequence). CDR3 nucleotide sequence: TGTGCCAGTAACCCGACAGGTACTCACTATGGCTACACCTTC. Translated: CASNPTGTHYGYTF.

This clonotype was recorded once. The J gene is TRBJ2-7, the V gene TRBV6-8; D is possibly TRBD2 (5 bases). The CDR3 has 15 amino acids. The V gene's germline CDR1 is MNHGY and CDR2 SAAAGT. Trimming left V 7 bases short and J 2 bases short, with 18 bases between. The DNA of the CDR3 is TGTGCCAGCACTCCCTCGCGGGTCGGGGCCTACGAGCAGTACTTC. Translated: CASTPSRVGAYEQYF.

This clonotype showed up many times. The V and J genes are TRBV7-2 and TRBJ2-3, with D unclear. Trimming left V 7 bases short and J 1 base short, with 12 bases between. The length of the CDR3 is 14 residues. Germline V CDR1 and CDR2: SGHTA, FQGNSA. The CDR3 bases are TGTGCCAGCACTGTGGCATCCGGCACAGATACGCAGTATTTT. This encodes CASTVASGTDTQYF.

The DNA for the CDR3 is TGTGCCAGCAGTCGGAGCCCTGGTACAGATACGCAGTATTTT. It codes for CASSRSPGTDTQYF. V gene TRBV7-7 combines with J gene TRBJ2-3; D is undetermined. Deletions cut 6 bases from V and 3 bases from J, with 13 bases between. The CDR3 runs to 14 residues. Looked up from germline, CDR1 is SSHAT and CDR2 is FNYEAQ (reference sequence).

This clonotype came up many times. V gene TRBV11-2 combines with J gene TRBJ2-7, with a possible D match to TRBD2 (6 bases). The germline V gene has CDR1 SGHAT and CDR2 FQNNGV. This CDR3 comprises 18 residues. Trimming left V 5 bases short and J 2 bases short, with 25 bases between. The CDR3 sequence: CASSLNSGGQGGTYEQYF. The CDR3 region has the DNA TGTGCCAGCAGCCTAAATAGTGGAGGGCAGGGTGGGACCTACGAGCAGTACTTC.

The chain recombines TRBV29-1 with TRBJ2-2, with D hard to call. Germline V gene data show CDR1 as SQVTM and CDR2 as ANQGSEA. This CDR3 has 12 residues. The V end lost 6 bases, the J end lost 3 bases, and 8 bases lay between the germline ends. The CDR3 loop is CSVVRDTGELFF. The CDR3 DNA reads TGCAGCGTAGTTAGGGACACCGGGGAGCTGTTTTTT.

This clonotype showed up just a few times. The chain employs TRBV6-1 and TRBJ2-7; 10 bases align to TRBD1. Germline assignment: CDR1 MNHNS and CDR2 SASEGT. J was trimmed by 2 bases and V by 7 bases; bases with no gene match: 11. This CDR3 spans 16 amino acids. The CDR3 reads CASTVKDRGFAYEQYF. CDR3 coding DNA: TGTGCCAGCACAGTGAAGGACAGGGGGTTTGCCTACGAGCAGTACTTC.

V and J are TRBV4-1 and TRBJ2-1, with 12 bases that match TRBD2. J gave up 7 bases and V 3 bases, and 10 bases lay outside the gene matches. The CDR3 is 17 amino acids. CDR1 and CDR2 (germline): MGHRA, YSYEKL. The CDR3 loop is CASSHAGTSGSWNEQFF. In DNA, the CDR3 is TGCGCCAGCAGCCACGCAGGGACTAGCGGGTCGTGGAATGAGCAGTTCTTC.